The source of this T cell receptor beta chain is a study of blood T cell repertoires in COVID-19. Profiled with immunoSEQ multiplex PCR; TCRdb holds only in-frame clones, not every one. The sample has a few hundred thousand clones, approximately 86% seen once. The CDR3 is made up of 15 amino acids. V was clipped by 4 bases and J by 5 bases; unmatched bases: 4. From germline, CDR1 is KGHDR and CDR2 SFDVKD. The rearrangement uses TRBV24-1 and TRBJ2-2; 9 positions match TRBD1. This sequence originates from a woman in her 70s with COVID-19, enrolled during active disease. Sample: peripheral blood. The CDR3 here is CATSDEGTGTGELFF. The CDR3 coding sequence is TGTGCCACCAGTGACGAAGGGACAGGGACCGGGGAGCTGTTTTTT.